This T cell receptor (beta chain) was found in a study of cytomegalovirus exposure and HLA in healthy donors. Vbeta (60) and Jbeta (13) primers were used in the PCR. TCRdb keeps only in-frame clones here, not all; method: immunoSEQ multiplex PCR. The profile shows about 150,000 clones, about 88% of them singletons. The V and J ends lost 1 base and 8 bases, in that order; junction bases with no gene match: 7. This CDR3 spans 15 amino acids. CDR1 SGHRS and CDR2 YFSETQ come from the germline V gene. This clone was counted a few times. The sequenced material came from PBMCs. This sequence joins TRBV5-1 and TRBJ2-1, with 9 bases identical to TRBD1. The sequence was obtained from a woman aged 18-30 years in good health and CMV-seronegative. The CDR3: CASSLPGTGFYEQFF. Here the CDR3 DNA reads TGCGCCAGCAGCTTGCCAGGGACAGGGTTTTATGAGCAGTTCTTC. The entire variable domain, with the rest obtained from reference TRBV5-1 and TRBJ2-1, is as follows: KAGVTQTPRYLIKTRGQQVTLSCSPISGHRSVSWYQQTPGQGLQFLFEYFSETQRNKGNFPGRFSGRQFSNSRSEMNVSTLELGDSALYLCASSLPGTGFYEQFFGPGTRLTVL.